Given below is one TCR beta chain in context. Antigen specificity is unknown. This record belongs to a study of cytomegalovirus exposure and HLA in healthy donors. General study results and limits: TCR beta V- and J-gene trimming, according to a later analysis, was linked to a missense DCLRE1C variant.

Use of 60 Vbeta and 13 Jbeta primers characterized the PCR. Measured with immunoSEQ multiplex PCR; TCRdb has only the in-frame clones, and not every one. The table records roughly 110,000 clones, roughly 80% of them present only once. Germline CDR1 is SGHNT and CDR2 is YYREEE (reference sequence). Germline trimming cut 0 bases from V and 7 bases from J; bases unmatched to any gene: 9. The CDR3 has 16 amino acids. Sequenced input: PBMCs. The J gene is TRBJ2-1, the V gene TRBV5-4, with TRBD2 identical over 8 bases. The clonotype originates from a young man in good health and CMV-seropositive. Here the CDR3 reads CASSLGGAGGRNEQFF. In DNA, the CDR3 is TGTGCCAGCAGCTTGGGCGGCGCGGGGGGTAGGAATGAGCAGTTCTTC.